Detailed here is one T cell receptor (beta chain). Its antigen is undetermined. The assay was immunoSEQ multiplex PCR, and TCRdb's table has in-frame clones only and misses some. This table holds around 78,000 clones, 90% found once. The sample comes from a study of T cell responses to AZD1222 COVID-19 vaccine. The study's findings and limits: It was only after the peak T cell response that any repertoires were sampled.

The CDR3 consists of 17 residues. Trimming shortened V by 8 bases and J by 0 bases, and 22 bases separated the two germline ends. CDR1 SGHDN and CDR2 FVKESK come from the germline V gene. The sample here was peripheral blood, taken 28 days after the second AZD1222 dose. The rearrangement uses TRBV14 and TRBJ1-1; unclear D gene. The receptor was isolated from an adult who received the AZD1222 COVID-19 vaccine. This CDR3 reads CASSAGGGVQLNTEAFF. The CDR3 bases are TGTGCCAGCTCAGCAGGAGGAGGTGTACAGCTGAACACTGAAGCTTTCTTT.